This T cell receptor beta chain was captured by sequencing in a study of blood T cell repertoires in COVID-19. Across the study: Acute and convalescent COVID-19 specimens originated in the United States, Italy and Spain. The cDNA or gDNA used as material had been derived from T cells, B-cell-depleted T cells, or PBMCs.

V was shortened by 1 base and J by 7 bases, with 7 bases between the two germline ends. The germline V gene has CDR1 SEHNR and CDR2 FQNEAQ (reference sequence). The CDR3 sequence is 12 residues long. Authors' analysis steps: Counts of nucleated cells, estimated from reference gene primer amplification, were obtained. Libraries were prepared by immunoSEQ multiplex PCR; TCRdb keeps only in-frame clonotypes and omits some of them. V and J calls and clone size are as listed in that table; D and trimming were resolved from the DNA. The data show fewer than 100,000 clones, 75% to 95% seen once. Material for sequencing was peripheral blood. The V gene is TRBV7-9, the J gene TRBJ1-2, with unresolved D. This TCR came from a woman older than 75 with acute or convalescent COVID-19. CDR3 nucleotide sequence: TGTGCCAGCAGCTTAGACAGCTTTGGCTACACCTTC. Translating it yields CASSLDSFGYTF.